The 18 T cell receptor beta chains below were found in one sample sequenced in a study of T cell repertoires in cytomegalovirus infection. TCRdb recomputed calls from the reads with MiXCR, one row per CDR3 protein. Here the sample spans some 390,000 distinct CDR3 sequences, about a sixth being singletons. Sequencing was performed on PBMCs. The receptors here all came from a human donor in good health (CMV status not recorded). Some clones in this sample may be carry-over from other donors' samples.

This clonotype was found many times. The V call is TRBV28, the J call TRBJ1-2; no firm D call. CDR1 and CDR2 from the germline V gene are MDHEN and SYDVKM. The V end lost 4 bases, the J end lost 8 bases, and 8 bases lay between the germline ends. The CDR3 runs 11 residues. The CDR3 sequence is CASSSLRGYTF. CDR3 nucleotides: TGTGCCAGCAGTTCCCTCCGCGGCTACACCTTC.

This clonotype was picked up a small number of times. J is TRBJ2-5 and V is TRBV5-1; TRBD1 might be the D (5 bases). The V end lost 3 bases, the J end lost 5 bases, and 14 bases lay between the germline ends. This CDR3 spans 14 amino acids. Per germline, CDR1 SGHRS and CDR2 YFSETQ. The CDR3 loop is CASSSGKLYETQYF. CDR3 nucleotides: TGCGCCAGCAGCTCAGGGAAGTTATACGAGACCCAGTACTTC.

This chain connects TRBV12-3 or TRBV12-4 to TRBJ2-1; TRBD2 aligns across 9 bases. CDR3 size: 12 residues. V dropped 6 bases and J dropped 8; count of bases not matched to a gene: 2. For the CDR3, the DNA is TGTGCCAGCAGGACTAGCGGATATGAGCAGTTCTTC. Amino acids: CASRTSGYEQFF.

In this sample, this clonotype turned up many times. The chain employs TRBV11-3 and TRBJ1-1; D is undetermined. Trimming pared 5 bases from V and 8 bases from J, leaving 9 bases between. This CDR3 has 11 amino acids. Germline-derived CDR1 and CDR2 are SGHNT and YENEEA. DNA of the CDR3: TGTGCCAGCAGCCGCGGCGGAGAAGCTTTCTTT. Amino acids: CASSRGGEAFF.

The CDR3 here is CASSWDRDTEAFF. The CDR3 region has the DNA TGTGCCAGCAGCTGGGACAGGGACACTGAAGCTTTCTTT. The chain carries TRBV7-2 and TRBJ1-1; 9 nucleotides line up with TRBD1. CDR1 and CDR2 from the germline V gene are SGHTA and FQGNSA. The trim removed 4 bases at V and 3 bases at J, leaving 0 bases unmatched. This CDR3 comprises 13 residues.

This clonotype showed up many times. The chain carries TRBV7-2 and TRBJ2-3, with D unclear. This CDR3 spans 15 amino acids. V was clipped by 5 bases and J by 1 base, with 13 bases between them. The germline V gene encodes CDR1 SGHTA and CDR2 FQGNSA. CDR3 region: CASSRRGPGTDTQYF. The CDR3 bases are TGTGCCAGCAGCAGACGAGGACCCGGCACAGATACGCAGTATTTT.

This clonotype was found a few times. V usage is TRBV7-2 and J usage is TRBJ2-5; 9 nucleotides match TRBD2. The CDR3 is 15 amino acids. The germline V gene has CDR1 SGHTA and CDR2 FQGNSA. The V and J ends lost 5 bases and 4 bases, in that order; junction bases with no gene match: 8. This chain's CDR3 is CASSGGGRVGETQYF. The CDR3 DNA follows: TGTGCCAGCAGCGGGGGCGGGAGGGTCGGAGAGACCCAGTACTTC.

There are a few counts of this clonotype. This chain uses TRBV20-1 with TRBJ2-1; 9 nucleotides align to TRBD2. CDR3 length: 14 amino acids. Losses at the gene ends were 4 bases for V and 2 bases for J; bases not matched to a gene: 3. From germline, CDR1 is DFQATT and CDR2 SNEGSKA (reference sequence). In DNA form, the CDR3 reads TGCAGTGCTAACCTAGCGGGGCCCTACAATGAGCAGTTCTTC. As protein: CSANLAGPYNEQFF.

The rearrangement links TRBV20-1 to TRBJ2-3; 11 bases align to TRBD2. V lost 2 bases to trimming and J lost 4 bases; unmatched junction nucleotides: 11. The germline V gene encodes CDR1 DFQATT and CDR2 SNEGSKA (reference sequence). The CDR3 runs to 17 residues. CDR3 in amino acids: CSARPPPLAGEADTQYF. The DNA of the CDR3 is TGCAGTGCTAGACCCCCCCCACTAGCGGGAGAGGCAGATACGCAGTATTTT.

This clonotype has a count of ten or more. The chain employs TRBV7-2 and TRBJ2-7; TRBD1 agrees at 7 bases. The germline CDR1 and CDR2 sequences are SGHTA and FQGNSA. The CDR3 sequence is 14 residues long. The V and J ends lost 2 bases and 7 bases, in that order; junction bases with no gene match: 8. The CDR3 is CASSLMAGGWEQYF. Here the CDR3 DNA reads TGTGCCAGCAGCTTAATGGCAGGGGGTTGGGAGCAGTACTTC.

This rearrangement joins TRBV6-6 to TRBJ2-3; 7 bases map to TRBD2. J lost 3 bases, V lost 0 bases, and 6 bases had no gene match. CDR3 length: 16 residues. Germline V gene lookup returns CDR1 MNHNY and CDR2 SVGAGI (reference sequence). In DNA, the CDR3 is TGTGCCAGCAGTTACTCTCCTAGCGGTTTGACAGATACGCAGTATTTT. Its protein product is CASSYSPSGLTDTQYF.

This clonotype was seen only a few times. V is TRBV15 and J is TRBJ1-1, with a weak D call TRBD1 (5 bases). The V end was cut by 9 bases, the J end by 1 base, with 12 bases between. Germline V gene lookup returns CDR1 LNHNV and CDR2 YYDKDF (reference sequence). This CDR3 spans 13 amino acids. The CDR3 nucleotides read TGTGCCACAACAGTACAGGCGAACACTGAAGCTTTCTTT. Translated: CATTVQANTEAFF. Full variable domain (remainder filled in from reference TRBV15 and TRBJ1-1): DAMVIQNPRYQVTQFGKPVTLSCSQTLNHNVMYWYQQKSSQAPKLLFHYYDKDFNNEADTPDNFQSRRPNTSFCFLDIRSPGLGDTAMYLCATTVQANTEAFFGQGTRLTVV.

Many counts were recorded for this clonotype. This chain uses TRBV7-6 with TRBJ1-4; maybe TRBD1 (5 bases). Germline V gene data show CDR1 as SGHVS and CDR2 as FNYEAQ. This CDR3 is built from 15 residues. The V end was cut by 5 bases, the J end by 2 bases, with 12 bases between. The CDR3, as DNA: TGTGCCAGCAGCGTTCAGGGTTTCACTAATGAAAAACTGTTTTTT. Its protein product is CASSVQGFTNEKLFF.

This clonotype was observed at least ten times. The rearrangement uses TRBV7-2 and TRBJ2-2; D not resolved. This CDR3 is 14 amino acids long. V gave up 3 bases and J gave up 0 bases, with 5 bases separating them. Germline CDR1 reads SGHTA; CDR2 reads FQGNSA. The CDR3 coding sequence is TGTGCCAGCAGCTTCGATTCGAACACCGGGGAGCTGTTTTTT. As protein: CASSFDSNTGELFF.

This clonotype was recorded many times. The chain is built from TRBV7-8 and TRBJ1-5; a weak D match, TRBD1 (5 bases). The CDR3 runs to 16 residues. The germline CDR1 and CDR2 sequences are SGHVS and FQNEAQ. With 1 base removed from V and 2 bases from J, the gap between germline ends came to 12 bases. The CDR3 loop is CASSLDQGAGNQPQHF. The CDR3 DNA reads as TGTGCCAGCAGCTTAGATCAGGGCGCGGGCAATCAGCCCCAGCATTTT.

In this sample, this clonotype turned up many times. The V call is TRBV7-2, the J call TRBJ2-1; TRBD1 aligns across 9 bases. V was clipped by 5 bases and J by 8 bases; unmatched bases: 7. Germline V gives CDR1 SGHTA, CDR2 FQGNSA. The CDR3 length is 14 residues. The CDR3 loop reads CASSRDREGYEQFF. In DNA, the CDR3 is TGTGCCAGCAGCCGGGACAGGGAGGGGTATGAGCAGTTCTTC.

The rearrangement uses TRBV7-2 and TRBJ2-3; a possible D gene is TRBD2 (6 bases). The CDR3 consists of 17 residues. Germline CDR1 reads SGHTA; CDR2 reads FQGNSA. V gave up 6 bases and J gave up 6 bases, with 25 bases separating them. The CDR3 spells CASSPKGAGLPRDTQYF. In DNA, the CDR3 is TGTGCCAGCAGTCCTAAGGGAGCGGGCTTGCCAAGGGATACGCAGTATTTT.

The V gene is TRBV5-5, the J gene TRBJ1-5; the D is unclear. V shed 1 base and J shed 3 bases, with 14 bases lying between them. The CDR3 length is 16 residues. Germline values: CDR1 SGHKS, CDR2 YYEKEE (reference sequence). The CDR3 here is CASSLMTGIPNQPQHF. Written as DNA, the CDR3 is TGTGCCAGCAGCTTGATGACTGGGATCCCCAATCAGCCCCAGCATTTT. Drawing the rest from reference TRBV5-5 and TRBJ1-5, the complete variable domain is DAGVTQSPTHLIKTRGQQVTLRCSPISGHKSVSWYQQVLGQGPQFIFQYYEKEERGRGNFPDRFSARQFPNYSSELNVNALLLGDSALYLCASSLMTGIPNQPQHFGDGTRLSIL.